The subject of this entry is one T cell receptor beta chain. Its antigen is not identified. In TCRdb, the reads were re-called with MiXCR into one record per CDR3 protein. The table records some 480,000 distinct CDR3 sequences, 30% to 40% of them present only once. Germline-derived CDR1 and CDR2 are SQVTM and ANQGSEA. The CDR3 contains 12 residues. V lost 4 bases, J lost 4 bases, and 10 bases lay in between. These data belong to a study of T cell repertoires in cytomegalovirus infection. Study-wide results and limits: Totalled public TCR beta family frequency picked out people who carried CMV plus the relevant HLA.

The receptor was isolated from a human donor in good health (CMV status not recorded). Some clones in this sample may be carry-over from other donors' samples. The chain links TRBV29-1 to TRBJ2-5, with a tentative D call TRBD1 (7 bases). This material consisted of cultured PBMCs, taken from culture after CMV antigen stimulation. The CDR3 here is CSVAGGRETQYF. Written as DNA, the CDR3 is TGCAGCGTTGCAGGGGGGAGAGAGACCCAGTACTTC.